These 19 T cell receptor beta chains came from one sample sequenced in a study of blood T cell repertoires in COVID-19. The assay was immunoSEQ multiplex PCR, and TCRdb's table has in-frame clones only and misses some. This table has about 15,000 clones, around 77% appearing once. The specimen sequenced was peripheral blood. The receptors shown here come from a human donor in a cohort sampled during active COVID-19.

The DNA for the CDR3 is TGCAGCGTTGAGCTAGGACTAACCCAAGAGACCCAGTACTTC. Residues: CSVELGLTQETQYF. This chain links TRBV29-1 with TRBJ2-5; maybe TRBD2 (6 bases). This CDR3 contains 14 residues. Germline values: CDR1 SQVTM, CDR2 ANQGSEA. V dropped 3 bases and J dropped 1 base, with 12 bases sitting between them.

The chain recombines TRBV9 with TRBJ1-1; 9 bases map to TRBD1. Looked up from germline, CDR1 is SGDLS and CDR2 is YYNGEE. The CDR3 sequence is 13 residues long. Losses at the gene ends were 1 base for V and 8 bases for J; bases not matched to a gene: 3. The CDR3 DNA is TGTGCCAGCAGCGTATTAGGACAGGGGGAAGCTTTCTTT. Protein: CASSVLGQGEAFF.

By frequency in the sample, this clone is large. The V and J genes are TRBV10-1 and TRBJ2-7, with 12 bases aligning to TRBD2. J lost 7 bases, V lost 5 bases, and 6 bases had no gene match. In germline, CDR1 is WNHNN, CDR2 SYGVQD (reference sequence). The CDR3 is 14 residues long. CDR3 sequence (DNA): TGCGCCAGCAGTTCTAGCGGGGGGGCTGAGGAGCAGTACTTC. Translation: CASSSSGGAEEQYF.

J is TRBJ2-7 and V is TRBV29-1, with TRBD1 matching over 10 bases. V shed 7 bases and J 5 bases; nucleotides not matched to a gene: 11. Germline assignment: CDR1 SQVTM and CDR2 ANQGSEA. This CDR3 comprises 14 residues. The CDR3 loop reads CSGAGQGEADEQYF. CDR3 DNA sequence: TGCAGCGGGGCAGGACAGGGGGAGGCGGACGAGCAGTACTTC.

The chain has TRBV5-4 and TRBJ2-1; 7 bases align to TRBD2. The CDR3 is made up of 15 amino acids. Germline CDR1 and CDR2: SGHNT and YYREEE (reference sequence). V was clipped by 3 bases and J by 3 bases; unmatched bases: 6. The CDR3: CASSSASGDYNEQFF. The CDR3 DNA follows: TGTGCCAGCAGCTCCGCGAGCGGGGACTACAATGAGCAGTTCTTC.

This clone was picked up one time. J is TRBJ2-7 and V is TRBV25-1, with D possibly TRBD2 on 5 matching bases. The CDR3 length is 12 residues. The ends were cut back, 7 bases at V and 4 bases at J, with 11 bases in the middle. Germline CDR1 reads MGHDK; CDR2 reads SYGVNS. In DNA, the CDR3 is TGTGCCAGCACCCTTACGGGATACGAGCAGTACTTC. It is translated as CASTLTGYEQYF.

This clone is a singleton in its sample. The chain combines TRBV4-1 with TRBJ2-7, with 8 bases aligning to TRBD1. With V trimmed by 4 bases and J by 0 bases, 11 bases remained unmatched. Per the germline V gene, CDR1 is MGHRA and CDR2 is YSYEKL. The CDR3 spans 17 residues. CDR3 coding DNA: TGCGCCAGCAGCCCACAGGGGACAGGCTACAGCTCCTACGAGCAGTACTTC. This sequence encodes CASSPQGTGYSSYEQYF.

The chain has TRBV18 and TRBJ2-3; 10 positions match TRBD1. V gave up 4 bases and J gave up 6 bases; unmatched junction bases: 13. Germline CDR1 KGHSH, CDR2 LQKENI. The CDR3 contains 17 residues. CDR3 amino acids: CASSRLRDRGFEDTQYF. The CDR3, as DNA: TGTGCCAGCTCACGGCTCCGGGACAGGGGATTTGAGGATACGCAGTATTTT. The entire variable domain, with the rest obtained from reference TRBV18 and TRBJ2-3, is as follows: NAGVMQNPRHLVRRRGQEARLRCSPMKGHSHVYWYRQLPEEGLKFMVYLQKENIIDESGMPKERFSAEFPKEGPSILRIQQVVRGDSAAYFCASSRLRDRGFEDTQYFGPGTRLTVL.

The V call is TRBV4-1, the J call TRBJ1-4, with TRBD1 matching 10 bases. The CDR3 length is 14 residues. Germline V gene data show CDR1 as MGHRA and CDR2 as YSYEKL. V lost 4 bases to trimming and J lost 8 bases; unmatched junction nucleotides: 4. CDR3 in amino acids: CASSRGTGEEKLFF. DNA of the CDR3: TGCGCCAGCAGCCGAGGGACAGGGGAAGAAAAACTGTTTTTT.

This clone was seen a few times. CDR3: CASNVGGGRVSPLHF. The DNA for the CDR3 is TGTGCCAGCAACGTAGGGGGGGGACGGGTTTCACCCCTCCACTTT. The genes are TRBV28 and TRBJ1-6; D possibly corresponds to TRBD1 (6 bases). The V gene lost 7 bases and the J gene lost 9 bases, with 19 bases spanning the gap. CDR1 and CDR2 from the germline V gene are MDHEN and SYDVKM. The CDR3 extends over 15 amino acids.

This clone was seen only a few times. The rearrangement joins TRBV7-9 to TRBJ2-5; 8 nucleotides match TRBD1. This CDR3 contains 15 residues. Per the germline V gene, CDR1 is SEHNR and CDR2 is FQNEAQ (reference sequence). With V trimmed by 5 bases and J by 6 bases, 11 bases remained unmatched. CDR3 nucleotides: TGTGCCAGCAGCCCTCGGACAGGGTCTGTAAAGACCCAGTACTTC. This sequence encodes CASSPRTGSVKTQYF. Complete variable domain (other parts from reference TRBV7-9 and TRBJ2-5): DTGVSQNPRHKITKRGQNVTFRCDPISEHNRLYWYRQTLGQGPEFLTYFQNEAQLEKSRLLSDRFSAERPKGSFSTLEIQRTEQGDSAMYLCASSPRTGSVKTQYFGPGTRLLVL.

V is TRBV5-1 and J is TRBJ1-1; weak D call: TRBD1 (5 bases). Germline CDR1 reads SGHRS; CDR2 reads YFSETQ. The CDR3 has 14 residues. V was trimmed by 6 bases and J by 1 base, leaving 13 bases between them. CDR3 protein: CASNPTARNTEAFF. The DNA of the CDR3 is TGCGCCAGCAACCCGACAGCCAGGAACACTGAAGCTTTCTTT.

The CDR3: CASSLTGDPDTQYF. In DNA, the CDR3 is TGTGCCAGCAGCTTGACGGGAGACCCAGATACGCAGTATTTT. The gene calls are TRBV5-4 and TRBJ2-3, with D perhaps TRBD2 (6 bases). Germline V gene lookup returns CDR1 SGHNT and CDR2 YYREEE (reference sequence). Trimming removed 1 base at V and 4 bases at J, with 10 bases between. The CDR3 length is 14 residues.

The J gene is TRBJ1-1, the V gene TRBV28; 8 bases fit TRBD1. This CDR3 contains 13 residues. The V and J ends lost 6 bases and 8 bases, in that order; junction bases with no gene match: 8. Germline lookup yields CDR1 MDHEN and CDR2 SYDVKM. CDR3 sequence reads: CASRLYRTGEAFF. The CDR3 DNA sequence: TGTGCCAGCAGACTCTACAGGACAGGGGAAGCTTTCTTT.

The chain couples TRBV7-2 to TRBJ2-7, with TRBD1 matching 9 bases. Germline V CDR1 and CDR2: SGHTA, FQGNSA. CDR3 length: 14 amino acids. V dropped 4 bases and J dropped 2; count of bases not matched to a gene: 3. DNA for the CDR3: TGTGCCAGCAGCTGGACAGGGGCCACCTACGAGCAGTACTTC. Amino acids: CASSWTGATYEQYF.

This chain links TRBV29-1 with TRBJ2-2; 10 positions match TRBD1. Germline CDR1 is SQVTM and CDR2 is ANQGSEA. Losses at the gene ends were 7 bases for V and 5 bases for J; bases not matched to a gene: 4. CDR3 size: 13 residues. CDR3 sequence (DNA): TGCAGCGGCGGACAGGGGGAGACCGGGGAGCTGTTTTTT. As protein: CSGGQGETGELFF.

CDR3 protein: CSVGSPNYGYTF. CDR3 coding DNA: TGCAGCGTTGGGAGCCCTAACTATGGCTACACCTTC. V and J are TRBV29-1 and TRBJ1-2; the D is unclear. CDR3 length: 12 amino acids. V lost 4 bases and J lost 0, with 6 bases in between. Germline assignment: CDR1 SQVTM and CDR2 ANQGSEA.

The genes are TRBV10-3 and TRBJ2-3; 10 bases map to TRBD2. The CDR3 contains 15 residues. Trimming removed 7 bases from V and 2 bases from J; junction bases left unmatched: 6. CDR1 is ENHRY and CDR2 is SYGVKD in the germline V gene. Here the CDR3 reads CAITRAGGVTDTQYF. The CDR3 bases are TGTGCCATCACCAGAGCGGGGGGGGTCACAGATACGCAGTATTTT.

V and J are TRBV19 and TRBJ1-6; D might be TRBD1 (6 bases). The V gene lost 6 bases and the J gene lost 10 bases, with 16 bases spanning the gap. Germline V gene sequence: CDR1 LNHDA, CDR2 SQIVND (reference sequence). This CDR3 has 14 amino acids. CDR3: CASRVAQGLSPLHF. In DNA, the CDR3 is TGTGCCAGTAGAGTGGCACAGGGTTTATCACCCCTCCACTTT. The full variable domain, rest sourced from reference TRBV19 and TRBJ1-6, is DGGITQSPKYLFRKEGQNVTLSCEQNLNHDAMYWYRQDPGQGLRLIYYSQIVNDFQKGDIAEGYSVSREKKESFPLTVTSAQKNPTAFYLCASRVAQGLSPLHFGNGTRLTVT.